The TCR beta chain under discussion was sequenced for a study of human T cells and chemical hapten exposure. About the study: Application of 0.01% DPC to the upper back was done by patch test, with a reading at 6 days.

The time point here: patch test 2, 6 weeks after DPC sensitization. Treatment noted: therapeutic diphenylcyclopropenone sensitization with weekly scalp DPC. Each CDR3 protein is one row after TCRdb ran MiXCR on the RACE reads. This table holds about 80,000 distinct CDR3 sequences, around a tenth found once. Trimming removed 0 bases at V and 0 bases at J, with 11 bases between. This CDR3 comprises 15 residues. CDR1 and CDR2 (germline): SQVTM, ANQGSEA. This clonotype was counted many times. Its target is unknown. General study points: Counts of expanded TCRs at PT1 were positively correlated with patch test score. Significantly greater numbers of large CDR3 similarity clusters came from expanded TCRs than from controls.

The specimen comprised whole blood, sampled in connection with sensitization to the hapten diphenylcyclopropenone (DPC). This receptor was identified in a man aged 18 to 30 with alopecia areata. Some clones in this sample may be carry-over from other donors' samples. The rearrangement uses TRBV29-1 and TRBJ1-2; D uncertain. The CDR3 region is CSVEEWEGANYGYTF. Here the CDR3 DNA reads TGCAGCGTTGAAGAATGGGAGGGAGCTAACTATGGCTACACCTTC.